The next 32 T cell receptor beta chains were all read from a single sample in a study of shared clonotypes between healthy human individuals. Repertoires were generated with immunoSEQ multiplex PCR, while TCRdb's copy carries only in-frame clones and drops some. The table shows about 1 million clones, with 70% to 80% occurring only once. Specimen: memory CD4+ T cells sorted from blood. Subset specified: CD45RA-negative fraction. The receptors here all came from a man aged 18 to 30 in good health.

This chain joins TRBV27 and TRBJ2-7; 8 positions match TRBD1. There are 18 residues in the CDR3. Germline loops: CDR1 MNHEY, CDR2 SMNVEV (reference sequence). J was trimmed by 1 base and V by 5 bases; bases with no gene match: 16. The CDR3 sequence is CASSPRTGRGERSYEQYF. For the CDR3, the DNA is TGTGCCAGCAGTCCCAGGACAGGGCGTGGAGAGAGGTCCTACGAGCAGTACTTC.

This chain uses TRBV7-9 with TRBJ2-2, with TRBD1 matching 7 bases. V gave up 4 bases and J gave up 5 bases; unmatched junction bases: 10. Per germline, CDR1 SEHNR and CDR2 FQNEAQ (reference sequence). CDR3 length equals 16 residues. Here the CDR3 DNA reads TGTGCCAGCAGCTCTCGGACAGGAAAGGCGACCGGGGAGCTGTTTTTT. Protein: CASSSRTGKATGELFF.

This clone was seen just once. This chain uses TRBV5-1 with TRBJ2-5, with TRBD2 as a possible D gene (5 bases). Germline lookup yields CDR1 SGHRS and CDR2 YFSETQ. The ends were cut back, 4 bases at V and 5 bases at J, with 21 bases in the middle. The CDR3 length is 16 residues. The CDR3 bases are TGCGCCAGCAGCCCGCCGAGCGGCAGAAGTGGGGAGACCCAGTACTTC. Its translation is CASSPPSGRSGETQYF.

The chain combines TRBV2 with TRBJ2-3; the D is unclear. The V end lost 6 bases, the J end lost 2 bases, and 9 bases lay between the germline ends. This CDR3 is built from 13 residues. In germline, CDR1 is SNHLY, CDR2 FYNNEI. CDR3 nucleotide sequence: TGTGCCAGCAGCCAAGACACCACAGATACGCAGTATTTT. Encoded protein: CASSQDTTDTQYF.

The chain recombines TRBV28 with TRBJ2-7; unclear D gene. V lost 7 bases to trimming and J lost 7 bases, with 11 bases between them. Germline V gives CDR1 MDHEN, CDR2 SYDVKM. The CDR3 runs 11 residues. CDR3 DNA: TGTGCCAGCACCACTACGAGGGAGCAGTACTTC. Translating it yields CASTTTREQYF.

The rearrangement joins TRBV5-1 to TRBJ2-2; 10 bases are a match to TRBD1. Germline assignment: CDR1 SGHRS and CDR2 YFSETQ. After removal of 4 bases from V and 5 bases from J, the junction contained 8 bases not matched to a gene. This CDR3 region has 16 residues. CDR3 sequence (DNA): TGCGCCAGCAGCGTCCAGACAGGGGGCAGAACCGGGGAGCTGTTTTTT. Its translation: CASSVQTGGRTGELFF.

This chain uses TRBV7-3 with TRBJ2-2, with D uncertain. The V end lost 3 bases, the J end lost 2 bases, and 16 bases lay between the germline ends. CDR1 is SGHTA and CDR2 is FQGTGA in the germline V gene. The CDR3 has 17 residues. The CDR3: CASSLYGSTRNTGELFF. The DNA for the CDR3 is TGTGCCAGCAGCTTGTATGGGTCGACTCGTAACACCGGGGAGCTGTTTTTT. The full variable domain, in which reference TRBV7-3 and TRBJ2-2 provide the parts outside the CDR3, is GAGVSQTPSNKVTEKGKYVELRCDPISGHTALYWYRQSLGQGPEFLIYFQGTGAADDSGLPNDRFFAVRPEGSVSTLKIQRTERGDSAVYLCASSLYGSTRNTGELFFGEGSRLTVL.

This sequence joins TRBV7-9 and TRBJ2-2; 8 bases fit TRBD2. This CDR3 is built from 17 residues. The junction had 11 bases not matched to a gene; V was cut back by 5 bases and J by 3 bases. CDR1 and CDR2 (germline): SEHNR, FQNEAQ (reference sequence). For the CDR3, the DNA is TGTGCCAGCAGCCCCGGGGTAGCGGGACAATACACCGGGGAGCTGTTTTTT. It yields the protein CASSPGVAGQYTGELFF.

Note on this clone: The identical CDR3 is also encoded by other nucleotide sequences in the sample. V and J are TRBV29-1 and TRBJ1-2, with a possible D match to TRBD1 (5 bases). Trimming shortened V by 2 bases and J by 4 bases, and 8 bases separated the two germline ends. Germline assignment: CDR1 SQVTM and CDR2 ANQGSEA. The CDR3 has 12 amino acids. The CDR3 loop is CSVEQGGYGYTF. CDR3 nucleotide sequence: TGCAGCGTTGAACAGGGTGGCTATGGCTACACCTTC.

CDR3 region: CASSRDGEGEQYF. CDR3 nucleotides: TGTGCCAGCAGTCGGGACGGCGAGGGGGAGCAGTACTTC. This chain connects TRBV11-3 to TRBJ2-7; TRBD1 or TRBD2 may be the D gene (5 bases each). Germline CDR1 reads SGHNT; CDR2 reads YENEEA. V dropped 6 bases and J dropped 7 bases, with 16 bases sitting between them. The CDR3 runs to 13 residues. The full variable domain, completed using reference TRBV11-3 and TRBJ2-7, is EAGVVQSPRYKIIEKKQPVAFWCNPISGHNTLYWYLQNLGQGPELLIRYENEEAVDDSQLPKDRFSAERLKGVDSTLKIQPAELGDSAVYLCASSRDGEGEQYFGPGTRLTVT.

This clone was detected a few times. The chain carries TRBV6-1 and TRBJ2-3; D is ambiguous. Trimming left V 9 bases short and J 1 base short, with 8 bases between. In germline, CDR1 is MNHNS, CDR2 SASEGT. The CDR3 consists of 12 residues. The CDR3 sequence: CASNERTDTQYF. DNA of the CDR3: TGTGCCAGTAATGAGCGCACAGATACGCAGTATTTT.

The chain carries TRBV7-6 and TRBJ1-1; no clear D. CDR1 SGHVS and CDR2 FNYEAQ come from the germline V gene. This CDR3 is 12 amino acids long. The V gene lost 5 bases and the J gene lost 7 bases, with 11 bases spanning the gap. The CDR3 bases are TGTGCCAGCAGCCCGAGGGCGGGTGAAGCTTTCTTT. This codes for CASSPRAGEAFF.

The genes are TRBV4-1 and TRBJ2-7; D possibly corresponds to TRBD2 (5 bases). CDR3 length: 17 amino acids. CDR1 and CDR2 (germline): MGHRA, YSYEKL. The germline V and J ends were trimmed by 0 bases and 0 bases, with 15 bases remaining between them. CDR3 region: CASSQDPRTVSSYEQYF. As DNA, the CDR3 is TGCGCCAGCAGCCAAGATCCCAGGACTGTTTCCTCCTACGAGCAGTACTTC.

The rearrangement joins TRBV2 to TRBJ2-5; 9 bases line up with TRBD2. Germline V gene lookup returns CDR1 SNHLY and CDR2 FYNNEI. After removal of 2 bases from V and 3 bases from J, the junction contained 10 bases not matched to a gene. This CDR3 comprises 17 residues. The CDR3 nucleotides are TGTGCCAGCAGTGAACCCCTTCCCGAGCGGGAGGAAGAGACCCAGTACTTC. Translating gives CASSEPLPEREEETQYF.

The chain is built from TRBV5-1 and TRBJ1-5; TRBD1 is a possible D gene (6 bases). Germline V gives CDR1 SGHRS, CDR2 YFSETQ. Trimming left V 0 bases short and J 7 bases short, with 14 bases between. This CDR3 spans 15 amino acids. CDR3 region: CASSLEAGVGQPQHF. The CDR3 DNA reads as TGCGCCAGCAGCTTGGAGGCAGGGGTCGGGCAGCCCCAGCATTTT.

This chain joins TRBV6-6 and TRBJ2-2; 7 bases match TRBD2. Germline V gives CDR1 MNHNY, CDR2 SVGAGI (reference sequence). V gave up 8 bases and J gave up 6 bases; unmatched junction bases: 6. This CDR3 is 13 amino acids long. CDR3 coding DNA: TGTGCCAGCTTATTGGGGGGGGCCGGGGAGCTGTTTTTT. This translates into CASLLGGAGELFF.

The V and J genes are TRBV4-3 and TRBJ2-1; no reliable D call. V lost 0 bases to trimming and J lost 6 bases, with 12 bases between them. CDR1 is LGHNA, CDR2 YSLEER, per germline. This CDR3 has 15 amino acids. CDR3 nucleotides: TGCGCCAGCAGCCAAGATTTGGCTAGTTTCAATGAGCAGTTCTTC. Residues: CASSQDLASFNEQFF.

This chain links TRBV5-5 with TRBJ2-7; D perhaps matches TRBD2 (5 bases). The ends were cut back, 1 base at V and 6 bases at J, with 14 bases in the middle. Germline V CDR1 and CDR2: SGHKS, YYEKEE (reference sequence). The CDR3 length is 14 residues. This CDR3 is CASSLFLAAGEQYF. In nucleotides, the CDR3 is TGTGCCAGCAGCTTGTTTCTGGCCGCGGGCGAGCAGTACTTC.

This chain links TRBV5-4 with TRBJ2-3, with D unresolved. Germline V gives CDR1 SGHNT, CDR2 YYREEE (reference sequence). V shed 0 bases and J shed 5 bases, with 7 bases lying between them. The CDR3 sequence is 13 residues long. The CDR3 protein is CASSLEGLDTQYF. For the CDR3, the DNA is TGTGCCAGCAGCTTGGAGGGATTAGATACGCAGTATTTT.

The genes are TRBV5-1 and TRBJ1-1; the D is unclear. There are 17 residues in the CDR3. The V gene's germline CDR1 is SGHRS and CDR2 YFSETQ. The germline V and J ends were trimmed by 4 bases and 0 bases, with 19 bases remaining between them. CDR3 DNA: TGCGCCAGCAGCCCGGAGTTCGCGGGGTGGATGAACACTGAAGCTTTCTTT. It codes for CASSPEFAGWMNTEAFF.

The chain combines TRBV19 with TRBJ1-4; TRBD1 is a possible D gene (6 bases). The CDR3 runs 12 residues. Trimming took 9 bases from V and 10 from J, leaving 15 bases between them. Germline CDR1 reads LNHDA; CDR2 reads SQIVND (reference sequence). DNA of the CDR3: TGTGCCAGCGGCGGGGGCGCAGGAAAACTGTTTTTT. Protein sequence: CASGGGAGKLFF.

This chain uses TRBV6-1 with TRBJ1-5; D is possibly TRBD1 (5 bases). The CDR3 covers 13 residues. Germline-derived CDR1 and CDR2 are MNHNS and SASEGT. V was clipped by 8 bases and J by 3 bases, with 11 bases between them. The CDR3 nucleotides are TGTGCCAGCCAGACAGTTCTCAATCAGCCCCAGCATTTT. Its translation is CASQTVLNQPQHF.

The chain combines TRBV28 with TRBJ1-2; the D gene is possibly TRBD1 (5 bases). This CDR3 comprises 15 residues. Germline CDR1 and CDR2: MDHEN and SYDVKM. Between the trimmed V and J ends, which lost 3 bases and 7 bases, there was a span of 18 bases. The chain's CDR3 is CASSFLWGEYGGYTF. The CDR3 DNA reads TGTGCCAGCAGTTTTTTATGGGGGGAATATGGTGGCTACACCTTC.

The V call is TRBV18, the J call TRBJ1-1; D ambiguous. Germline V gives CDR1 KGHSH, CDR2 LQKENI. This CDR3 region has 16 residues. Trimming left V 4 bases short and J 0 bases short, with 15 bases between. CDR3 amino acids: CASSRRSPLMNTEAFF. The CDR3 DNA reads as TGTGCCAGCTCACGACGGAGCCCTTTAATGAACACTGAAGCTTTCTTT.

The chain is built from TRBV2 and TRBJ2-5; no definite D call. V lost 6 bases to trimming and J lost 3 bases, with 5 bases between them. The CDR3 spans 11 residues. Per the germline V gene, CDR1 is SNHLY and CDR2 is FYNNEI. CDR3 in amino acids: CASSQEETQYF. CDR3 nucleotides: TGTGCCAGCAGCCAAGAAGAGACCCAGTACTTC.

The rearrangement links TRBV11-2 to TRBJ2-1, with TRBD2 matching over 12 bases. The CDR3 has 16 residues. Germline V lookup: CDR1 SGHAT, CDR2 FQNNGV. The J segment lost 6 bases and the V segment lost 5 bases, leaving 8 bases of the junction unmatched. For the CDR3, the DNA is TGTGCCAGCAGCATCGGGCTAGCGGGAGGGGGCAATGAGCAGTTCTTC. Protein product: CASSIGLAGGGNEQFF.

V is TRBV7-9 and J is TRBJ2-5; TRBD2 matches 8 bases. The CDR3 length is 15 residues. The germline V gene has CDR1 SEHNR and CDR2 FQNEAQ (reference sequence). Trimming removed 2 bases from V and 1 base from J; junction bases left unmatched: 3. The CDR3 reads CASSLRAGGQETQYF. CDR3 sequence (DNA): TGTGCCAGCAGCTTACGGGCGGGGGGCCAAGAGACCCAGTACTTC. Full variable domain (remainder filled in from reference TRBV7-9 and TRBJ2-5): DTGVSQNPRHKITKRGQNVTFRCDPISEHNRLYWYRQTLGQGPEFLTYFQNEAQLEKSRLLSDRFSAERPKGSFSTLEIQRTEQGDSAMYLCASSLRAGGQETQYFGPGTRLLVL.

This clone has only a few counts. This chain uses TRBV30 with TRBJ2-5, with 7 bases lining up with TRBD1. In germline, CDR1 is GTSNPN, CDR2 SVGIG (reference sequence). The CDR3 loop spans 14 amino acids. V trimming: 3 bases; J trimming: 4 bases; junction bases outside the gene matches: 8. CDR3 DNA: TGTGCCTGGAGACCAGGGGGACACGGAGAGACCCAGTACTTC. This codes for CAWRPGGHGETQYF.

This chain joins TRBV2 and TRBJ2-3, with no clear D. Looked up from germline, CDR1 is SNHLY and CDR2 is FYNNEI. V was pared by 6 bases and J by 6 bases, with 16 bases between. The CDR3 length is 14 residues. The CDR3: CASSPRFGSDTQYF. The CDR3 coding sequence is TGTGCCAGCAGCCCTAGATTTGGGTCGGATACGCAGTATTTT. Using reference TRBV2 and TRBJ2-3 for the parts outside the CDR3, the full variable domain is EPEVTQTPSHQVTQMGQEVILRCVPISNHLYFYWYRQILGQKVEFLVSFYNNEISEKSEIFDDQFSVERPDGSNFTLKIRSTKLEDSAMYFCASSPRFGSDTQYFGPGTRLTVL.

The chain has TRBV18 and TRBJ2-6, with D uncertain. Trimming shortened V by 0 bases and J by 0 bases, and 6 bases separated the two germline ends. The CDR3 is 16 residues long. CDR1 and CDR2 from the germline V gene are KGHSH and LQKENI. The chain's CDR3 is CASSPPHNSGANVLTF. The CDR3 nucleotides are TGTGCCAGCTCACCACCTCATAACTCTGGGGCCAACGTCCTGACTTTC.

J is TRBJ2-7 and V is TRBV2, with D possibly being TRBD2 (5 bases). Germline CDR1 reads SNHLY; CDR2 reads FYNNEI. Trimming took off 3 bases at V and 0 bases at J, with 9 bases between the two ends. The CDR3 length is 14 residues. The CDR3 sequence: CASSERVSSYEQYF. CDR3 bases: TGTGCCAGCAGTGAGAGGGTAAGCTCCTACGAGCAGTACTTC.

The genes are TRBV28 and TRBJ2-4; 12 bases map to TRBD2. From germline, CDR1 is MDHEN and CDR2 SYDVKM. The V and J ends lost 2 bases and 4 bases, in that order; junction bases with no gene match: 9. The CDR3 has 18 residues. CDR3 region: CASSLARLAGAGKNIQYF. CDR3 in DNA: TGTGCCAGCAGTTTAGCTCGACTAGCGGGAGCCGGTAAAAACATTCAGTACTTC. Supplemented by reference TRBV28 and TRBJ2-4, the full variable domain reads DVKVTQSSRYLVKRTGEKVFLECVQDMDHENMFWYRQDPGLGLRLIYFSYDVKMKEKGDIPEGYSVSREKKERFSLILESASTNQTSMYLCASSLARLAGAGKNIQYFGAGTRLSVL.